This is a list of T cell receptor beta chains from one sample in a study of T cell changes during pregnancy in multiple sclerosis. Clones were read by immunoSEQ multiplex PCR, and TCRdb kept only the in-frame ones, dropping some. The profile shows 37,000 or so clones, about nine tenths of them singletons. The starting material was CD4+ T cells from peripheral blood mononuclear cells, obtained in the first trimester of pregnancy. These receptors originate from a female donor with multiple sclerosis, enrolled in a pregnancy study. Both conserved end residues are part of each CDR3. D genes are given only for firm matches. Not every row has a clone size; where given, it reads once, few, many or a size class.

cdr3_aa cdr3_nt cdr3_length clone_size v_call d_call j_call
CASSFGGNTGELFF TGTGCCAGCAGCTTCGGGGGTAACACCGGGGAGCTGTTTTTT 14 . TRBV7-2 . TRBJ2-2
CASSIRATGTDTQYF TGTGCCAGTAGTATACGAGCGACCGGCACAGATACGCAGTATTTT 15 . TRBV19 . TRBJ2-3
CASSLASGQLGEQYF TGTGCCAGCAGCTTGGCCAGTGGACAGTTGGGCGAGCAGTACTTC 15 few TRBV5-4 . TRBJ2-7
CASSHRSDVYNSPLHF TGTGCCAGCAGCCACAGGTCGGACGTCTATAATTCACCCCTCCACTTT 16 . TRBV7-2 . TRBJ1-6
CASPKGQGKNEQYF TGTGCCAGCCCCAAGGGGCAGGGGAAAAACGAGCAGTACTTC 14 . TRBV7-9 . TRBJ2-7
CASSLGQNYGYTF TGTGCCAGCAGCCTTGGACAGAACTATGGCTACACCTTC 13 . TRBV7-2 . TRBJ1-2
CASSLGTGTGGREQYF TGTGCCAGCAGCTTAGGGACCGGGACAGGGGGACGCGAGCAGTACTTC 16 . TRBV11-3 TRBD1 TRBJ2-7
CASAPGGSNQPQHF TGTGCCAGCGCTCCCGGGGGTAGCAATCAGCCCCAGCATTTT 14 once TRBV28 . TRBJ1-5
CASRPGLATGELFF TGTGCCAGCAGGCCGGGACTTGCTACCGGGGAGCTGTTTTTT 14 . TRBV7-2 . TRBJ2-2
CASSVGGGGTSHEQYF TGTGCCAGCAGCGTAGGGGGCGGGGGCACGTCCCACGAGCAGTACTTC 16 . TRBV9 . TRBJ2-7
CASSPQRGEAFF TGTGCCAGCAGTCCCCAGCGAGGAGAAGCTTTCTTT 12 . TRBV6-5 . TRBJ1-1
CAISGGQGGELFF TGTGCCATCAGTGGCGGACAGGGGGGGGAACTGTTTTTT 13 once TRBV10-3 TRBD1 TRBJ1-4
CASSGLNLEQYF TGTGCCAGCAGTGGTTTAAATCTCGAGCAGTACTTC 12 . TRBV6-1 . TRBJ2-7
CASSSGDYEQYF TGTGCCAGCAGTAGCGGAGACTACGAGCAGTACTTC 12 . TRBV9 . TRBJ2-7